The next 11 T cell receptor beta chains were all read from a single sample in a study of blood T cell repertoires in COVID-19. The assay was immunoSEQ multiplex PCR, and TCRdb's table has in-frame clones only and misses some. This table has roughly 120,000 clones, approximately 81% appearing once. Sequences were obtained from peripheral blood. These receptors were taken from a man in his fifties with acute or convalescent COVID-19.

Comments on this clone: In the same sample, other DNA sequences code for this CDR3. The chain couples TRBV28 to TRBJ2-7; 11 bases agree with TRBD1. The CDR3 is made up of 15 amino acids. V dropped 3 bases and J dropped 4; count of bases not matched to a gene: 5. CDR1 and CDR2 (germline): MDHEN, SYDVKM. This CDR3 is CASSLPGTGGYEQYF. CDR3 nucleotides: TGTGCCAGCAGTTTGCCCGGGACAGGGGGGTACGAGCAGTACTTC.

V gene TRBV9 combines with J gene TRBJ1-2; D might be TRBD1 (6 bases). The CDR3 spans 15 residues. Germline CDR1 is SGDLS and CDR2 is YYNGEE. Trimming cost V 6 bases and J 6 bases, with 21 bases left between them. The CDR3 spells CASTPLLDSAHGYTF. DNA of the CDR3: TGTGCCAGCACCCCACTTCTGGACAGTGCCCATGGCTACACCTTC.

The rearrangement uses TRBV6-5 and TRBJ1-2; 7 bases align to TRBD1. Trimming took 6 bases from V and 5 from J; bases not matched to a gene: 6. CDR1 is MNHEY and CDR2 is SVGAGI in the germline V gene. This CDR3 is 13 amino acids long. This CDR3 is CASSSLTGYGYTF. The CDR3 DNA reads as TGTGCCAGCAGCTCACTGACAGGGTATGGCTACACCTTC.

The V call is TRBV5-5, the J call TRBJ1-1; TRBD1 matches 7 bases. CDR1 is SGHKS, CDR2 YYEKEE, per germline (reference sequence). The CDR3 is 14 amino acids. V lost 3 bases, J lost 1 base, and 3 bases stayed unmatched. The CDR3 DNA is TGTGCCAGCAGCTGGAGGGACAGGAACACTGAAGCTTTCTTT. Translation gives CASSWRDRNTEAFF. The full variable domain, completed using reference TRBV5-5 and TRBJ1-1, is DAGVTQSPTHLIKTRGQQVTLRCSPISGHKSVSWYQQVLGQGPQFIFQYYEKEERGRGNFPDRFSARQFPNYSSELNVNALLLGDSALYLCASSWRDRNTEAFFGQGTRLTVV.

V and J are TRBV3-1 (or the pseudogene TRBV3-2) and TRBJ1-1, with D tentatively TRBD1 (6 bases). V dropped 5 bases and J dropped 6 bases, with 22 bases sitting between them. Germline-derived CDR1 and CDR2 are LGHDT and YNNKEL (reference sequence). This CDR3 is built from 16 residues. The CDR3, as DNA: TGTGCCAGCAGCTCCCGGTCCTTTGGACAGATTTCTGAAGCTTTCTTT. This sequence encodes CASSSRSFGQISEAFF.

This clone occurred a few times. The chain carries TRBV5-5 and TRBJ1-3; D gene unclear. The CDR3 loop spans 15 amino acids. The V gene's germline CDR1 is SGHKS and CDR2 YYEKEE (reference sequence). V lost 0 bases to trimming and J lost 1 base, with 8 bases between them. The CDR3 DNA reads as TGTGCCAGCAGCTTGGACACGGGGTCTGGAAACACCATATATTTT. Protein sequence: CASSLDTGSGNTIYF.

This rearrangement joins TRBV12-3 or TRBV12-4 to TRBJ1-2; TRBD1 aligns across 7 bases. The CDR3 runs to 13 residues. With V trimmed by 5 bases and J by 7 bases, 7 bases remained unmatched. The CDR3 bases are TGTGCCAGCAGTAAACAGGGGTTTTCTGGCTACACCTTC. As protein: CASSKQGFSGYTF.

The chain recombines TRBV5-6 with TRBJ1-6; TRBD1 matches at 9 bases. The junction had 8 bases not matched to a gene; V was cut back by 4 bases and J by 6 bases. This CDR3 is built from 16 residues. Germline V gene data show CDR1 as SGHDT and CDR2 as YYEEEE. DNA for the CDR3: TGTGCCAGCAGCCCCGGGACAGGGATGTTTAATTCACCCCTCCACTTT. As protein: CASSPGTGMFNSPLHF.

The genes are TRBV7-9 and TRBJ1-1; 7 positions agree with TRBD1. The ends lost 5 bases at V and 5 bases at J; junction bases unmatched: 8. Germline V gives CDR1 SEHNR, CDR2 FQNEAQ (reference sequence). The CDR3 is made up of 14 amino acids. The CDR3, as DNA: TGTGCCAGCAGCATCCGCGCAGGGGGAACTGAAGCTTTCTTT. This encodes CASSIRAGGTEAFF.

The J gene is TRBJ2-3, the V gene TRBV2; tentatively, D is TRBD1 (5 bases). The CDR3 has 15 residues. CDR1 and CDR2 (germline): SNHLY, FYNNEI. V shed 1 base and J shed 4 bases, with 12 bases lying between them. CDR3 nucleotide sequence: TGTGCCAGCAGTGAAGGGGGCCTATTGCCAGATACGCAGTATTTT. This codes for CASSEGGLLPDTQYF.

V gene TRBV14 combines with J gene TRBJ2-4, with D tentatively TRBD2 (5 bases). In germline, CDR1 is SGHDN, CDR2 FVKESK. V was shortened by 4 bases and J by 7 bases, with 5 bases between the two germline ends. CDR3 length: 11 residues. The CDR3 nucleotides are TGTGCCAGCAGCCCGGGGAACATTCAGTACTTC. Translated, it gives CASSPGNIQYF.